These T cell receptor beta chains were read from a single sample in a study of blood T cells in healthy people across ages. Using its own MiXCR run on the 5' RACE reads, TCRdb lists one record per CDR3 protein. The sample yields 1.5 million or so distinct CDR3 sequences, 42% seen once. Sequenced: blood. The receptors were gathered from a young woman in good health. CDR3s include the opening cysteine and the closing phenylalanine or tryptophan. Each record gives: V gene, J gene, D gene, clone size, CDR3 DNA, CDR3 protein. D genes are given only for firm matches. Clone size is not always given. Where it is, it says once, few, many or a class for expanded clones.

TRBV11-2	TRBJ2-7	-	-	TGTGCCAGCAGCTTAGAACGAAGACAGCACTACGAGCAGTACTTC	CASSLERRQHYEQYF
TRBV20-1	TRBJ1-1	TRBD1	once	TGCAGTGCAGAAGCCTTGCAGGGGGATGGCACTGAAGCTTTCTTT	CSAEALQGDGTEAFF
TRBV7-6	TRBJ2-7	-	-	TGTGCCAGCAGCTTAGGAGGGCTACTTAGTTACGAGCAGTACTTC	CASSLGGLLSYEQYF
TRBV6-4	TRBJ2-7	-	-	TGTGCCAGCAGTGGAGAACTGGGGACTGGTGGTGAGCAGTACTTC	CASSGELGTGGEQYF
TRBV7-9	TRBJ2-1	-	-	TGTGCCAGCAGCTTAGGTCGGGGCCTTCGAGAGCAGTTCTTC	CASSLGRGLREQFF
TRBV4-1	TRBJ2-3	TRBD1	-	TGCGCCAGCAGCCGACAGGGGCAAGCGGGTATCGCCAGCACAGATACGCAGTATTTT	CASSRQGQAGIASTDTQYF
TRBV3-1	TRBJ2-3	TRBD2	-	TGTGCCAGCAGCCAAGCGGTAGGGAATAGCGGGGGGAGTTCAACGCAGTATTTT	CASSQAVGNSGGSSTQYF
TRBV5-1	TRBJ2-5	TRBD2	-	TGCGCCAGCAGCTACGCACTAGCGGACCAAGAGACCCAGTACTTC	CASSYALADQETQYF
TRBV7-9	TRBJ2-7	TRBD2	-	TGTGCCAGCAGCTTAGCCCCCGGGACTAGCGGGAGACCCTACGAGCAGTACTTC	CASSLAPGTSGRPYEQYF
TRBV9	TRBJ2-2	-	-	TGTGCCAGCACCCGATCCTCCGGGGAGCTGTTTTTT	CASTRSSGELFF
TRBV6-1	TRBJ2-7	TRBD2	-	TGTGCCAGCAGTGAAAACGGACTAGCCTCCTACGAGCAGTACTTC	CASSENGLASYEQYF